This T cell receptor beta chain is drawn from a study of blood T cell repertoires in COVID-19. Study at large: Samples of COVID-19 (acute and convalescent) were obtained from the United States, Italy and Spain. T cells, B-cell-depleted T cells, or PBMCs provided the cDNA or gDNA that served as material.

In the original processing: Using reference gene primer amplification, nucleated cell counts were estimated. Generated by immunoSEQ multiplex PCR, the TCRdb table keeps only in-frame clones and is missing some. Clone size and the V and J calls come from that table; the DNA yielded D and trimming. The sample includes 200,000 to 300,000 clones, approximately 82% of them seen just once. This receptor was taken from a man between 40 and 49 years old who had recovered from COVID-19. Sequencing input: peripheral blood.

DNA for the CDR3: TGCGCCAGCGGCCCCGGGACAGGAGAACGCTATGGCTACACCTTC. Its protein is CASGPGTGERYGYTF. The chain recombines TRBV5-1 with TRBJ1-2; 8 bases fit TRBD1. CDR1 is SGHRS, CDR2 YFSETQ, per germline. The CDR3 has 15 amino acids. J lost 4 bases, V lost 7 bases, and 12 bases had no gene match.